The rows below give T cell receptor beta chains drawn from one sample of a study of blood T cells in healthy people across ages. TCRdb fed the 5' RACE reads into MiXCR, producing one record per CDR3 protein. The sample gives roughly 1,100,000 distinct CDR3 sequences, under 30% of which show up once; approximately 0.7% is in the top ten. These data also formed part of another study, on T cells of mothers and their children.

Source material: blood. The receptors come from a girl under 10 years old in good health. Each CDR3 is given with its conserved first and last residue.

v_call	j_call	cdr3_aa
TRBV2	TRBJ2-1	CASGVNGFYNEQFF
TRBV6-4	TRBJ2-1	CASSEASGTYNEQFF
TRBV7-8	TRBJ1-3	CASTPDFSGNTIYF
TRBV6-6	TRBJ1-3	CASSPTDSSGNTIYF
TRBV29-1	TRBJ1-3	CSVARAESGNTIYF
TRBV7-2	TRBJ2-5	CASSSWSQETQYF
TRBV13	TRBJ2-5	CASSFISRGEETQYF
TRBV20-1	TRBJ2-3	CSARHEGVGLRGDTQYF
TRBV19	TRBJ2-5	CASKFVGTSETQYF
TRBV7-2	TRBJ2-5	CASSFALSSGSLETQYF
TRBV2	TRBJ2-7	CASSMFDEQYF
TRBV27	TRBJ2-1	CASKRTSYSYNEQFF
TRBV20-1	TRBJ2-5	CSASTGPGTQYF
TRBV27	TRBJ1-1	CASSLNDRVGNTEAFF
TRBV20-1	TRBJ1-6	CSARGSSRLPQGLHF
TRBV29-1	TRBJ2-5	CSVEWGLAGEETQYF
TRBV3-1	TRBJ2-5	CASSEGQPGRETQYF
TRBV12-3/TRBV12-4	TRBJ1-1	CASRLQGVGTEAFF
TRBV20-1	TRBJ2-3	CSASLAGQHTQYF
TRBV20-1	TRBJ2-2	CSASTGAGTGELFF
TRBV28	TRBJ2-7	CASRHLQGSYEQYF
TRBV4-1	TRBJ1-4	CASSQVFTEVNEKLFF
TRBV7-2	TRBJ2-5	CASSPNSQGETQYF
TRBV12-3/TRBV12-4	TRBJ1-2	CASSLYVANYGYTF
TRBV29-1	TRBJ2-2	CSVTGLAIGRSSTGELFF
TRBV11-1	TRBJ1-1	CASLKGRGDTEAFF
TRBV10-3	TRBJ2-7	CAISPSHGYEQYF
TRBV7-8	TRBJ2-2	CASSLGTGITGELFF
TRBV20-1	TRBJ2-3	CSIGSAGITTDTQYF
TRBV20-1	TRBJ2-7	CSALSDDPTYEQYF
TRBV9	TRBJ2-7	CASSTGRNSYEQYF
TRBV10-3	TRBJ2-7	CAISESTLLLDRGF
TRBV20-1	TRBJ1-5	CSARDSRFQNQPQHF
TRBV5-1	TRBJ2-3	CASSLASNIGYLDSLTQYF
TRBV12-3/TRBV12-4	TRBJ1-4	CASSPGTAAQKLFF
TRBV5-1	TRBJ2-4	CASSLDPNIQYF
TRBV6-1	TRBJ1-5	CASRQVTQPQHF
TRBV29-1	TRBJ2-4	CSAYRQKENIQYF
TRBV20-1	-	CSASGWYSGISNEQFF
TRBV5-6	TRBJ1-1	CASSSHPATEAFF
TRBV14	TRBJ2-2	CASSQTDSATGELFF
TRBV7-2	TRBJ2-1	CASSSRPGTGILNEQSF
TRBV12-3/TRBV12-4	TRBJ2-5	CASSILLAEQETQYF
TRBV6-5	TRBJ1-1	CASSYLKGTEAFF
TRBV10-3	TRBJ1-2	CAISEAVTYGYTF